The 10 T cell receptor beta chains below all came from one sample that was sequenced in a study of blood T cells in healthy people across ages. The use of a sample-barcoded 5' primer and a J-beta primer mix characterized a second PCR of roughly 6 to 11 cycles. TCRdb re-derived calls from the 5' RACE reads in MiXCR, one entry per CDR3 protein. The table shows more than 650,000 distinct CDR3 sequences, with 22% occurring only once. The specimen was blood. These receptors were collected from a man between 70 and 80 years old in good health.

V usage is TRBV13 and J usage is TRBJ2-7; TRBD2 matches 7 bases. CDR3 length equals 14 residues. With 6 bases clipped from V and 0 bases from J, the junction kept 5 bases outside the gene matches. Germline assignment: CDR1 PRHDT and CDR2 FYEKMQ (reference sequence). CDR3 DNA sequence: TGTGCCAGCAGGAATAGCGGGTACTCCTACGAGCAGTACTTC. Residues: CASRNSGYSYEQYF.

This clonotype was picked up a small number of times. The chain carries TRBV6-5 and TRBJ1-5; TRBD1 is a possible D gene (5 bases). The germline CDR1 and CDR2 sequences are MNHEY and SVGAGI. Trimming shortened V by 2 bases and J by 7 bases, and 12 bases separated the two germline ends. CDR3 length equals 14 residues. CDR3 residues: CASSYEGMGQPQHF. The CDR3 DNA is TGTGCCAGCAGTTACGAGGGGATGGGACAGCCCCAGCATTTT.

This clonotype was seen a few times. This rearrangement joins TRBV7-6 to TRBJ2-7; 7 nucleotides line up with TRBD2. The J call may not be correct, given that the DNA end is closer to TRBJ2-1. The CDR3 length is 15 residues. Germline loops: CDR1 SGHVS, CDR2 FNYEAQ. The CDR3 is CASSLARGSFNEQFF. For the CDR3, the DNA is TGTGCCAGCAGCTTAGCGCGCGGGAGTTTCAATGAGCAGTTCTTC.

This clonotype was detected many times. The chain has TRBV20-1 and TRBJ2-5, with TRBD2 matching 9 bases. Germline V gives CDR1 DFQATT, CDR2 SNEGSKA (reference sequence). V gave up 3 bases and J gave up 4 bases; unmatched junction bases: 9. This CDR3 has 15 residues. CDR3 sequence: CSARELAGMGETQYF. In nucleotides, the CDR3 is TGCAGTGCTAGGGAGCTAGCGGGGATGGGAGAGACCCAGTACTTC.

The chain carries TRBV5-1 and TRBJ1-4; the D gene is possibly TRBD1 (6 bases). There are 14 residues in the CDR3. The V and J ends lost 5 bases and 8 bases respectively, with 16 bases between them. CDR1 SGHRS and CDR2 YFSETQ come from the germline V gene. The CDR3 DNA follows: TGCGCCAGCAGTCCGGACGGGGGCCGAGAAAAACTGTTTTTT. This sequence encodes CASSPDGGREKLFF.

The chain links TRBV5-1 to TRBJ2-1; 9 bases are shared with TRBD2. The trim removed 5 bases at V and 3 bases at J, leaving 3 bases unmatched. CDR1 is SGHRS, CDR2 YFSETQ, per germline. CDR3 length equals 14 residues. Here the CDR3 reads CASRVAGDYNEQFF. In nucleotides, the CDR3 is TGCGCCAGCAGGGTAGCGGGAGACTACAATGAGCAGTTCTTC. Supplemented by reference TRBV5-1 and TRBJ2-1, the full variable domain reads KAGVTQTPRYLIKTRGQQVTLSCSPISGHRSVSWYQQTPGQGLQFLFEYFSETQRNKGNFPGRFSGRQFSNSRSEMNVSTLELGDSALYLCASRVAGDYNEQFFGPGTRLTVL.

This clonotype was observed a few times. This chain joins TRBV7-2 and TRBJ1-6; D remains unclear. CDR3 size: 14 residues. CDR1 is SGHTA and CDR2 is FQGNSA in the germline V gene. The germline V and J ends were trimmed by 1 base and 8 bases, with 9 bases remaining between them. CDR3 DNA: TGTGCCAGCAGCTTAGTTGGGTCCGATTCACCCCTCCACTTT. Its protein is CASSLVGSDSPLHF.

This clonotype was counted between two and nine times. This chain joins TRBV20-1 and TRBJ2-5, with a tentative D call TRBD1 (5 bases). The CDR3 is 14 residues long. The germline CDR1 and CDR2 sequences are DFQATT and SNEGSKA (reference sequence). V lost 2 bases, J lost 2 bases, and 12 bases lay in between. Here the CDR3 reads CSARMAGKQETQYF. CDR3 nucleotides: TGCAGTGCTAGAATGGCAGGGAAGCAAGAGACCCAGTACTTC.

This clonotype was detected once. The chain couples TRBV10-3 to TRBJ2-5; D may match TRBD1 or TRBD2 (5 bases each). CDR1 ENHRY and CDR2 SYGVKD come from the germline V gene. The CDR3 runs to 13 residues. V lost 6 bases and J lost 5, with 13 bases in between. The CDR3 sequence: CAISRDLGETQYF. The CDR3 bases are TGTGCCATCAGCCGGGACCTAGGGGAGACCCAGTACTTC.

The chain combines TRBV12-3 or TRBV12-4 with TRBJ1-3; D call uncertain. V was cut by 6 bases and J by 2 bases, with 23 bases left in between. The CDR3 sequence is 18 residues long. In DNA form, the CDR3 reads TGTGCCAGCAGGCTTACTCTTGGAGGGCTTAAAGCTGGAAACACCATATATTTT. Translated, it gives CASRLTLGGLKAGNTIYF.